Below, 26 T cell receptor beta chains from the same sample are listed, as sequenced in a study of blood T cell repertoires in COVID-19. Generated by immunoSEQ multiplex PCR, the TCRdb table keeps only in-frame clones and is missing some. The data contain more than 90,000 clones, about 85% of them singletons. Sequencing was done on a sample of peripheral blood. The receptors were sampled from an older woman with active or convalescent COVID-19.

The chain has TRBV11-2 and TRBJ2-1; possibly TRBD2 for D (5 bases). CDR3 length: 20 residues. Germline V gene lookup returns CDR1 SGHAT and CDR2 FQNNGV. V lost 0 bases and J lost 8, with 29 bases in between. The CDR3 spells CASSLDGVGVALAKFHEQFF. The CDR3, as DNA: TGTGCCAGCAGCTTAGATGGGGTCGGGGTGGCCCTCGCGAAGTTCCATGAGCAGTTCTTC.

V is TRBV19 and J is TRBJ1-2; D unclear. The CDR3 extends over 16 amino acids. Germline V gene data show CDR1 as LNHDA and CDR2 as SQIVND (reference sequence). V lost 5 bases and J 4 bases, leaving 20 bases between the germline ends. The CDR3 region has the DNA TGTGCCAGTAGTCGGCAGAATTCAGGTCGCTTCTATGGCTACACCTTC. Amino acid sequence: CASSRQNSGRFYGYTF.

The rearrangement uses TRBV28 and TRBJ2-2; 8 bases align to TRBD2. CDR3 size: 16 residues. V dropped 5 bases and J dropped 4; count of bases not matched to a gene: 9. Germline V lookup: CDR1 MDHEN, CDR2 SYDVKM. DNA for the CDR3: TGTGCCAGCAGTATCCTAGCGGGTGGCGGCACCGGGGAGCTGTTTTTT. It encodes CASSILAGGGTGELFF. Variable domain in full (rest from reference TRBV28 and TRBJ2-2): DVKVTQSSRYLVKRTGEKVFLECVQDMDHENMFWYRQDPGLGLRLIYFSYDVKMKEKGDIPEGYSVSREKKERFSLILESASTNQTSMYLCASSILAGGGTGELFFGEGSRLTVL.

V and J are TRBV20-1 and TRBJ1-1; 7 nucleotides align to TRBD1. Germline V gene data show CDR1 as DFQATT and CDR2 as SNEGSKA (reference sequence). This CDR3 comprises 11 residues. DNA for the CDR3: TGCGGTACGACAGGGACCACTGAAGCTTTCTTT. The encoded protein is CGTTGTTEAFF.

The table lists this clone with a few counts. The rearrangement uses TRBV4-1 and TRBJ2-2, with TRBD2 identical over 8 bases. Germline assignment: CDR1 MGHRA and CDR2 YSYEKL. After removal of 4 bases from V and 7 bases from J, the junction contained 11 bases not matched to a gene. This CDR3 region has 16 residues. As DNA, the CDR3 is TGCGCCAGCAGCCTTTTCGTCCAGCGGGAGATCGGGGAGCTGTTTTTT. As protein: CASSLFVQREIGELFF.

V and J are TRBV3-1 (or the pseudogene TRBV3-2) and TRBJ2-3; the D gene is possibly TRBD2 (5 bases). V was clipped by 6 bases and J by 5 bases, with 15 bases between them. Looked up from germline, CDR1 is LGHDT and CDR2 is YNNKEL (reference sequence). The CDR3 length is 14 residues. CDR3 residues: CASSFLAPKDTQYF. In nucleotides, the CDR3 is TGTGCCAGCAGTTTTCTAGCCCCAAAAGATACGCAGTATTTT.

The V gene is TRBV7-9, the J gene TRBJ2-7, with D unclear. CDR3 length: 13 amino acids. Germline assignment: CDR1 SEHNR and CDR2 FQNEAQ (reference sequence). The germline V and J ends were trimmed by 3 bases and 0 bases, with 6 bases remaining between them. This CDR3 reads CASSFSSSYEQYF. CDR3 nucleotide sequence: TGTGCCAGCAGCTTTAGCAGCTCCTACGAGCAGTACTTC.

The rearrangement joins TRBV6-2 or TRBV6-3 to TRBJ1-2, with 11 nucleotides matching TRBD1. The CDR3 extends over 16 amino acids. Germline CDR1 MNHEY, CDR2 SVGEGT. V trimming: 4 bases; J trimming: 5 bases; junction bases outside the gene matches: 9. For the CDR3, the DNA is TGTGCCAGCAGTTCCACCCCGGGACAGGGGGGATATGGCTACACCTTC. Translating gives CASSSTPGQGGYGYTF.

In its sample, this clone was seen many times. V usage is TRBV5-6 and J usage is TRBJ2-7, with D perhaps TRBD2 (6 bases). The CDR3 length is 13 residues. Germline CDR1 is SGHDT and CDR2 is YYEEEE. Trimming removed 5 bases from V and 3 bases from J, with 12 bases in between. The DNA of the CDR3 is TGTGCCAGCAGTCCCTACGGGGGCTACGAGCAGTACTTC. It specifies CASSPYGGYEQYF.

The J gene is TRBJ2-2, the V gene TRBV4-2, with 7 bases lining up with TRBD2. Germline assignment: CDR1 LGHNA and CDR2 YNFKEQ. V shed 0 bases and J 1 base; nucleotides not matched to a gene: 5. This CDR3 region has 17 residues. CDR3 sequence reads: CASSQDYLAENTGELFF. The CDR3 DNA reads TGTGCCAGCAGCCAAGATTACCTAGCGGAGAACACCGGGGAGCTGTTTTTT.

The V call is TRBV6-5, the J call TRBJ2-7; TRBD2 agrees at 7 bases. The length of the CDR3 is 15 residues. From germline, CDR1 is MNHEY and CDR2 SVGAGI. The J segment lost 0 bases and the V segment lost 1 base, leaving 3 bases of the junction unmatched. The CDR3 coding sequence is TGTGCCAGCAGTTACTGGGGCGGGAGCTCCTACGAGCAGTACTTC. Protein: CASSYWGGSSYEQYF.

This sequence joins TRBV7-8 and TRBJ1-2; tentative D call: TRBD1 (5 bases). With 0 bases removed from V and 8 bases from J, the gap between germline ends came to 13 bases. Germline loops: CDR1 SGHVS, CDR2 FQNEAQ. The CDR3 extends over 14 amino acids. CDR3 region: CASSLAASGQGYTF. CDR3 in DNA: TGTGCCAGCAGCTTAGCGGCGTCAGGGCAGGGCTACACCTTC.

The CDR3 reads CASTALTGGGYSNQPQHF. Here the CDR3 DNA reads TGTGCCAGCACCGCCCTAACAGGGGGCGGCTATAGCAATCAGCCCCAGCATTTT. This chain connects TRBV27 to TRBJ1-5; 9 bases are shared with TRBD1. The CDR3 is made up of 18 amino acids. With 7 bases clipped from V and 0 bases from J, the junction kept 13 bases outside the gene matches. Germline V gene sequence: CDR1 MNHEY, CDR2 SMNVEV (reference sequence).

This rearrangement joins TRBV15 to TRBJ2-7; 10 bases align to TRBD2. The CDR3 covers 15 residues. V shed 0 bases, J shed 2 bases, and the junction held 1 base outside the gene matches. Germline CDR1 is LNHNV and CDR2 is YYDKDF (reference sequence). DNA of the CDR3: TGTGCCACCAGCAGAGAAGCGGGAGGGCCCTACGAGCAGTACTTC. This encodes CATSREAGGPYEQYF.

The rearrangement joins TRBV7-2 to TRBJ2-1; D gene uncertain. V was cut by 2 bases and J by 6 bases, with 14 bases left in between. The CDR3 contains 15 residues. From germline, CDR1 is SGHTA and CDR2 FQGNSA. CDR3 sequence: CASSLTVALLNEQFF. In DNA form, the CDR3 reads TGTGCCAGCAGCTTAACGGTTGCGCTTCTCAATGAGCAGTTCTTC.

The chain uses TRBV5-1 and TRBJ2-1; 8 bases map to TRBD1. Trimming removed 5 bases from V and 4 bases from J; junction bases left unmatched: 8. CDR3 length equals 15 residues. Germline V CDR1 and CDR2: SGHRS, YFSETQ. The CDR3 loop is CASRPDRVSYNEQFF. The CDR3 region has the DNA TGCGCCAGCAGACCGGACAGGGTGTCATACAATGAGCAGTTCTTC. The full variable domain, its missing parts supplied by reference TRBV5-1 and TRBJ2-1, is KAGVTQTPRYLIKTRGQQVTLSCSPISGHRSVSWYQQTPGQGLQFLFEYFSETQRNKGNFPGRFSGRQFSNSRSEMNVSTLELGDSALYLCASRPDRVSYNEQFFGPGTRLTVL.

The chain links TRBV5-1 to TRBJ2-5; D gene unclear. The CDR3 loop spans 12 amino acids. Germline CDR1 and CDR2: SGHRS and YFSETQ. Trimming left V 1 base short and J 5 bases short, with 6 bases between. The CDR3, as DNA: TGCGCCAGCAGCTTGTATGAGGAGACCCAGTACTTC. This translates into CASSLYEETQYF.

The chain links TRBV15 to TRBJ2-3; D ambiguous. This CDR3 is built from 16 residues. The V gene lost 1 base and the J gene lost 0 bases, with 11 bases spanning the gap. Germline V gene sequence: CDR1 LNHNV, CDR2 YYDKDF (reference sequence). CDR3 DNA sequence: TGTGCCACCAGCAGAGGGCGGCAGTCAAGCACAGATACGCAGTATTTT. Its translation is CATSRGRQSSTDTQYF. Full variable domain (rest looked up from reference TRBV15 and TRBJ2-3): DAMVIQNPRYQVTQFGKPVTLSCSQTLNHNVMYWYQQKSSQAPKLLFHYYDKDFNNEADTPDNFQSRRPNTSFCFLDIRSPGLGDTAMYLCATSRGRQSSTDTQYFGPGTRLTVL.

This clone was seen just once. This chain joins TRBV4-3 and TRBJ2-7; TRBD1 agrees at 9 bases. The V gene's germline CDR1 is LGHNA and CDR2 YSLEER. The CDR3 has 14 amino acids. V shed 5 bases and J 3 bases; nucleotides not matched to a gene: 5. The CDR3 region has the DNA TGCGCCAGCAGCACCGGGACAGGGATCTACGAGCAGTACTTC. As protein: CASSTGTGIYEQYF.

V usage is TRBV28 and J usage is TRBJ1-5, with D perhaps TRBD1 (6 bases). This CDR3 region has 16 residues. Trimming pared 2 bases from V and 0 bases from J, leaving 11 bases between. Germline CDR1 reads MDHEN; CDR2 reads SYDVKM. The CDR3: CASSLRGTRSNQPQHF. CDR3 coding DNA: TGTGCCAGCAGTTTAAGGGGGACCCGTAGCAATCAGCCCCAGCATTTT. Using reference TRBV28 and TRBJ1-5 for the parts outside the CDR3, the full variable domain is DVKVTQSSRYLVKRTGEKVFLECVQDMDHENMFWYRQDPGLGLRLIYFSYDVKMKEKGDIPEGYSVSREKKERFSLILESASTNQTSMYLCASSLRGTRSNQPQHFGDGTRLSIL.

This chain connects TRBV9 to TRBJ2-3; D is unresolved. CDR3 length: 15 residues. The germline CDR1 and CDR2 sequences are SGDLS and YYNGEE. V was shortened by 0 bases and J by 2 bases, with 10 bases between the two germline ends. The CDR3 here is CASSVGTTLTDTQYF. Here the CDR3 DNA reads TGTGCCAGCAGCGTAGGTACTACCCTCACAGATACGCAGTATTTT. The full variable domain, rest sourced from reference TRBV9 and TRBJ2-3, is DSGVTQTPKHLITATGQRVTLRCSPRSGDLSVYWYQQSLDQGLQFLIQYYNGEERAKGNILERFSAQQFPDLHSELNLSSLELGDSALYFCASSVGTTLTDTQYFGPGTRLTVL.

This clone appeared a few times. The chain employs TRBV7-9 and TRBJ1-1; D might be TRBD1 (5 bases). This CDR3 contains 16 residues. Germline CDR1 is SEHNR and CDR2 is FQNEAQ (reference sequence). Trimming removed 1 base at V and 1 base at J, with 13 bases between. Written as DNA, the CDR3 is TGTGCCAGCAGCTTAGGTCCCCAGGGAACGAACACTGAAGCTTTCTTT. Translation gives CASSLGPQGTNTEAFF.

This clone was found a few times. The chain is built from TRBV18 and TRBJ2-1; 11 bases match TRBD2. The CDR3 covers 15 residues. In germline, CDR1 is KGHSH, CDR2 LQKENI. V lost 3 bases and J lost 9; bases outside the gene matches: 7. Written as DNA, the CDR3 is TGTGCCAGCTCACCGACTAGCGGGATCGGAACTGAGCAGTTCTTC. Amino acid sequence: CASSPTSGIGTEQFF.

In nucleotides, the CDR3 is TGTGCCAGCAGGTACGACAGGGGGAATGGTTTCTTT. This sequence encodes CASRYDRGNGFF. J is TRBJ1-1 and V is TRBV7-9, with 9 positions matching TRBD1. Per the germline V gene, CDR1 is SEHNR and CDR2 is FQNEAQ (reference sequence). V shed 6 bases, J shed 13 bases, and the junction held 9 bases outside the gene matches. The length of the CDR3 is 12 residues.

The rearrangement uses TRBV6-5 and TRBJ2-6; no reliable D call. The CDR3 contains 14 residues. The V gene lost 6 bases and the J gene lost 2 bases, with 8 bases spanning the gap. CDR1 MNHEY and CDR2 SVGAGI come from the germline V gene. This chain's CDR3 is CASSLDTGANVLTF. The CDR3 DNA follows: TGTGCCAGCAGCCTCGACACTGGGGCCAACGTCCTGACTTTC.

This clone was detected a few times. The chain couples TRBV19 to TRBJ2-1; 11 nucleotides align to TRBD2. J gave up 3 bases and V 10 bases, and 14 bases lay outside the gene matches. Germline CDR1 is LNHDA and CDR2 is SQIVND (reference sequence). This CDR3 contains 17 residues. CDR3 coding DNA: TGTGCCACTACTAGCGGGGGTCAGGTTGGCCTCTACAATGAGCAGTTCTTC. Amino acids: CATTSGGQVGLYNEQFF.